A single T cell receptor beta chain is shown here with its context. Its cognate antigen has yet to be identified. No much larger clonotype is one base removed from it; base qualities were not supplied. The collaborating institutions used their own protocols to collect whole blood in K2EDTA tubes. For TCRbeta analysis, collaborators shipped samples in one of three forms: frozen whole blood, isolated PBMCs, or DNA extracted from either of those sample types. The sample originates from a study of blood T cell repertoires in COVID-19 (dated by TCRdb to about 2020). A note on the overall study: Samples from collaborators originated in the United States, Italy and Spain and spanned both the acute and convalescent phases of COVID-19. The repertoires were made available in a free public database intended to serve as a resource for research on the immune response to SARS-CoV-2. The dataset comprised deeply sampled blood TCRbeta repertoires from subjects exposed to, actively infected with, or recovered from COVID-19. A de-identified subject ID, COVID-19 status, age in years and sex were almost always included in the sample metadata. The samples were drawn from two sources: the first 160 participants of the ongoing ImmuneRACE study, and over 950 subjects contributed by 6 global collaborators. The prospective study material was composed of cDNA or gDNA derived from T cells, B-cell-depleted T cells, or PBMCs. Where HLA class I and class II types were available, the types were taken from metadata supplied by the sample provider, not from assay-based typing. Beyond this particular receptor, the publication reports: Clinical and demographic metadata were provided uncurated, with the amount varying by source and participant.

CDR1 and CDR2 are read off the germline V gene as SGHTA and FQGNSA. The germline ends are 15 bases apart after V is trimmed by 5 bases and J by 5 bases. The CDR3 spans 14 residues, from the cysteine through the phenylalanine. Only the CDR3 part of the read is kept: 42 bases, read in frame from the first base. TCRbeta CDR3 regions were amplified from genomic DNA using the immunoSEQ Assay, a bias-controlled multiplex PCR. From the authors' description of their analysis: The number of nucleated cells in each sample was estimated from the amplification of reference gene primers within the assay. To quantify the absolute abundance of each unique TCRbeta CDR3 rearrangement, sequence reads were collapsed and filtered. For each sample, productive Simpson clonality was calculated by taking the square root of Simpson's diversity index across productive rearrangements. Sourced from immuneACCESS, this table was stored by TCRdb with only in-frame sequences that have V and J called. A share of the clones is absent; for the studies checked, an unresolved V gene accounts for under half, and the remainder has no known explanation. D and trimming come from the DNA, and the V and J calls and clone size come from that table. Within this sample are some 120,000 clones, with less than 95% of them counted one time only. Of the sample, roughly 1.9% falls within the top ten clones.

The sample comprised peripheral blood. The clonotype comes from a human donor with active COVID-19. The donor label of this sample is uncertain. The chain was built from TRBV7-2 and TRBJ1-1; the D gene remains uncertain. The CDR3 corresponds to CASSPGGVGTEAFF. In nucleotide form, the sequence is TGTGCCAGCAGCCCGGGAGGAGTGGGAACTGAAGCTTTCTTT.